These 7 T cell receptor beta chains were sequenced from one sample in a study of siplizumab effects on memory and regulatory T cells. Clones were sequenced by immunoSEQ multiplex PCR, and TCRdb holds only the in-frame ones, with some missing. This table has tens of thousands of clones, 93% appearing once. Material for sequencing was CD8+ T cells sorted from blood. Every receptor here comes from a human donor in good health.

The genes are TRBV19 and TRBJ2-3; 7 bases fit TRBD2. Germline V lookup: CDR1 LNHDA, CDR2 SQIVND (reference sequence). With V trimmed by 6 bases and J by 4 bases, 13 bases remained unmatched. The CDR3 length is 16 residues. CDR3 residues: CASSGPGTTFADTQYF. In DNA, the CDR3 is TGTGCCAGTAGCGGGCCGGGGACTACCTTCGCAGATACGCAGTATTTT. The full variable domain, completed using reference TRBV19 and TRBJ2-3, is DGGITQSPKYLFRKEGQNVTLSCEQNLNHDAMYWYRQDPGQGLRLIYYSQIVNDFQKGDIAEGYSVSREKKESFPLTVTSAQKNPTAFYLCASSGPGTTFADTQYFGPGTRLTVL.

This clone was counted a few times. The chain recombines TRBV4-1 with TRBJ1-1; D not resolved. Between the trimmed V and J ends, which lost 4 bases and 4 bases, there was a span of 19 bases. Germline lookup yields CDR1 MGHRA and CDR2 YSYEKL. The CDR3 consists of 16 residues. The DNA of the CDR3 is TGCGCCAGCAGCCTAAAGTCGGTGGGCGGTGGCACTGAAGCTTTCTTT. Its protein product is CASSLKSVGGGTEAFF.

This chain joins TRBV10-3 and TRBJ2-2; 8 nucleotides match TRBD1. The CDR3 is 16 residues long. The V gene's germline CDR1 is ENHRY and CDR2 SYGVKD. With 2 bases clipped from V and 0 bases from J, the junction kept 2 bases outside the gene matches. CDR3 sequence reads: CAISEAGGPNTGELFF. The CDR3, as DNA: TGTGCCATCAGTGAGGCAGGGGGCCCGAACACCGGGGAGCTGTTTTTT.

V gene TRBV13 combines with J gene TRBJ2-5, with 8 bases fitting TRBD1. V was pared by 0 bases and J by 2 bases, with 11 bases of the junction left unmatched. Germline V gene sequence: CDR1 PRHDT, CDR2 FYEKMQ (reference sequence). The CDR3 runs 18 residues. CDR3 region: CASSLGLIGQGAQETQYF. The DNA of the CDR3 is TGTGCCAGCAGCTTAGGCCTAATTGGGCAGGGGGCGCAAGAGACCCAGTACTTC.

The chain combines TRBV7-9 with TRBJ1-2; 7 bases are shared with TRBD1. V dropped 5 bases and J dropped 2; count of bases not matched to a gene: 8. The CDR3 totals 15 residues. Germline CDR1 SEHNR, CDR2 FQNEAQ (reference sequence). CDR3: CASSPQTGPNYGYTF. The CDR3 DNA is TGTGCCAGCAGCCCCCAGACAGGGCCAAACTATGGCTACACCTTC.

The chain couples TRBV19 to TRBJ1-1, with 12 bases lining up with TRBD1. The V gene end was trimmed by 11 bases and the J gene end by 6 bases; junction bases not matched to a gene: 4. Per germline, CDR1 LNHDA and CDR2 SQIVND (reference sequence). This CDR3 is 12 amino acids long. The CDR3 loop reads CAVGQGAPEAFF. In nucleotides, the CDR3 is TGTGCCGTGGGACAGGGGGCACCTGAAGCTTTCTTT.

The rearrangement joins TRBV27 to TRBJ1-1; D is ambiguous. The CDR3 extends over 12 amino acids. The germline V gene has CDR1 MNHEY and CDR2 SMNVEV (reference sequence). With 3 bases removed from V and 6 bases from J, the gap between germline ends came to 8 bases. The CDR3 protein is CASSFPGSEAFF. Written as DNA, the CDR3 is TGTGCCAGCAGTTTCCCCGGGTCTGAAGCTTTCTTT.